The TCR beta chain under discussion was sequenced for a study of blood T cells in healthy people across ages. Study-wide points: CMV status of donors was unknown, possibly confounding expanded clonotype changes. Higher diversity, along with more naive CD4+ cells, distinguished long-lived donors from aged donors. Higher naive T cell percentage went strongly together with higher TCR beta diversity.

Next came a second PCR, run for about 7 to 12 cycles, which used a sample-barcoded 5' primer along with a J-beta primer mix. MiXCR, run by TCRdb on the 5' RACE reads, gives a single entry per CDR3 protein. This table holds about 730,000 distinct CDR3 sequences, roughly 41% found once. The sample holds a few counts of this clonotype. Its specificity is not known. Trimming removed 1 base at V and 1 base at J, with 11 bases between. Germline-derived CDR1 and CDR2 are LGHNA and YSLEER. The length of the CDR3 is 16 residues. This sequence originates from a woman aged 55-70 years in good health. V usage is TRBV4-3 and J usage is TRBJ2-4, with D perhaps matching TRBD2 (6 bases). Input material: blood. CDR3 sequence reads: CASSQVAGMAKNIQYF. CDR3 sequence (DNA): TGCGCCAGCAGCCAAGTTGCGGGAATGGCCAAAAACATTCAGTACTTC.